The entry below gives a single T cell receptor (beta chain) sequence along with its context. Its antigen is undetermined. Other DNA sequences in the same sample also yield this CDR3. These data originate in a study of cytomegalovirus exposure and HLA in healthy donors. Turning to the study itself: In a previous analysis, 95 million to 130 million unique TCR beta sequences were found from about 179 million T cells. HLA-typed donors contributed 80 million or so unique TCRs, which were held in an early data release.

This CDR3 is 15 amino acids long. Losses at the gene ends were 0 bases for V and 6 bases for J; bases not matched to a gene: 3. Germline V lookup: CDR1 SGHRS, CDR2 YFSETQ. Researchers ran the PCR with 60 Vbeta and 13 Jbeta primers. Assay: immunoSEQ multiplex PCR; the TCRdb copy retains only in-frame clones and omits some. The table has 160,000 or so clones, about three quarters seen once. Donors counted as nominally healthy when sampled, yet unrecorded immune exposures were likely. Study-level results: Around 160 TCR beta chains were listed as cytomegalovirus-associated.

The receptor's source is a woman in her 30s in good health and CMV-seronegative. The chain carries TRBV5-1 and TRBJ1-5; TRBD1 matches 10 bases. Sequenced: PBMCs. The CDR3 loop is CASSLGQGAGQPQHF. The CDR3 DNA is TGCGCCAGCAGCTTGGGACAGGGGGCTGGTCAGCCCCAGCATTTT.